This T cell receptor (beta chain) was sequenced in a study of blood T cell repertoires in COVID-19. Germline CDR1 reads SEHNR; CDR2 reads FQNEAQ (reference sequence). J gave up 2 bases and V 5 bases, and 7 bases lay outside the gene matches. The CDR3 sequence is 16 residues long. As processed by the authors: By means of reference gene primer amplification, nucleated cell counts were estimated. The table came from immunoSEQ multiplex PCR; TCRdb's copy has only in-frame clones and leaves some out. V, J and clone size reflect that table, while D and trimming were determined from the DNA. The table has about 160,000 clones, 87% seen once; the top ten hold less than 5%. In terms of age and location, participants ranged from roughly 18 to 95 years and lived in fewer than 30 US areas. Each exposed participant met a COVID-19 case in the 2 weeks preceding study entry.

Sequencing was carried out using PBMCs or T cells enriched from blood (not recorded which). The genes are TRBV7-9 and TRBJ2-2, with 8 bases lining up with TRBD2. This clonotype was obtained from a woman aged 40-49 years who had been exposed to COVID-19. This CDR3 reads CASSLVAGGNTGELFF. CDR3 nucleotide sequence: TGTGCCAGCAGCCTGGTTGCGGGAGGTAACACCGGGGAGCTGTTTTTT.